The 15 T cell receptor beta chains below all came from one sample that was sequenced in a study of blood T cell repertoires in COVID-19. The data were produced by immunoSEQ multiplex PCR, yet TCRdb's version contains in-frame clones alone and is incomplete. The data show approximately 50,000 clones, 75% to 95% seen once. Sequencing input: peripheral blood. These receptors originate from a man aged 35-49 years with acute or convalescent COVID-19.

In its sample, this clone was seen once. The J gene is TRBJ1-5, the V gene TRBV10-3; D is ambiguous. Trimming took 7 bases from V and 0 from J, leaving 10 bases between them. Per germline, CDR1 ENHRY and CDR2 SYGVKD. The CDR3 loop spans 14 amino acids. Written as DNA, the CDR3 is TGTGCCATCAATACCGGGGATAGCAATCAGCCCCAGCATTTT. Translating gives CAINTGDSNQPQHF.

This chain joins TRBV7-2 and TRBJ2-5; weak D call: TRBD2 (6 bases). V was cut by 5 bases and J by 1 base, with 14 bases left in between. Germline V gene data show CDR1 as SGHTA and CDR2 as FQGNSA. The CDR3 has 15 residues. Here the CDR3 reads CASSIRLGFQETQYF. The CDR3 DNA reads TGTGCCAGCAGCATCCGACTAGGCTTCCAAGAGACCCAGTACTTC.

This chain joins TRBV7-8 and TRBJ2-6; 8 nucleotides line up with TRBD1. The J segment lost 0 bases and the V segment lost 8 bases, leaving 9 bases of the junction unmatched. Germline assignment: CDR1 SGHVS and CDR2 FQNEAQ. The CDR3 has 17 amino acids. Here the CDR3 reads CASSKGDRISGANVLTF. For the CDR3, the DNA is TGTGCCAGCTCAAAGGGGGACAGGATCTCTGGGGCCAACGTCCTGACTTTC. The whole variable domain, filled in from reference TRBV7-8 and TRBJ2-6, reads GAGVSQSPRYKVAKRGQDVALRCDPISGHVSLFWYQQALGQGPEFLTYFQNEAQLDKSGLPSDRFFAERPEGSVSTLKIQRTQQEDSAVYLCASSKGDRISGANVLTFGAGSRLTVL.

This clone was seen only once. V gene TRBV11-2 combines with J gene TRBJ2-1, with D possibly TRBD2 on 6 matching bases. From germline, CDR1 is SGHAT and CDR2 FQNNGV. With 2 bases removed from V and 3 bases from J, the gap between germline ends came to 11 bases. The CDR3 spans 15 residues. The DNA for the CDR3 is TGTGCCAGCAGCTTATCCGGGAGTCTCTACAATGAGCAGTTCTTC. The encoded protein is CASSLSGSLYNEQFF.

The rearrangement links TRBV29-1 to TRBJ2-1; TRBD1 agrees at 8 bases. Germline V gene lookup returns CDR1 SQVTM and CDR2 ANQGSEA. This CDR3 region has 15 residues. Unmatched junction bases numbered 4, after V lost 3 bases and J lost 0 bases. CDR3 coding DNA: TGCAGCGTTGAGACAGGGGCCAGCTCCTACAATGAGCAGTTCTTC. Amino acids: CSVETGASSYNEQFF.

The chain joins TRBV7-9 to TRBJ2-2; 10 nucleotides align to TRBD2. CDR3 length equals 16 residues. Germline CDR1 reads SEHNR; CDR2 reads FQNEAQ (reference sequence). Losses at the gene ends were 5 bases for V and 2 bases for J; bases not matched to a gene: 5. CDR3 in DNA: TGTGCCAGCAGCCGCGGACTAGCGGCAAACACCGGGGAGCTGTTTTTT. Its translation is CASSRGLAANTGELFF.

The chain employs TRBV7-2 and TRBJ2-3; a possible D gene is TRBD2 (6 bases). Germline lookup yields CDR1 SGHTA and CDR2 FQGNSA. This CDR3 comprises 14 residues. The V end was cut by 6 bases, the J end by 0 bases, with 10 bases between. The chain's CDR3 is CASSGAGSTDTQYF. The CDR3 bases are TGTGCCAGCAGTGGGGCGGGAAGCACAGATACGCAGTATTTT.

The chain is built from TRBV6-2 or TRBV6-3 and TRBJ1-1; no firm D call. The V end was cut by 2 bases, the J end by 0 bases, with 10 bases between. The CDR3 spans 15 residues. From germline, CDR1 is MNHEY and CDR2 SVGEGT. The CDR3 DNA sequence: TGTGCCAGCAGTTACATCCGGGTCATGAACACTGAAGCTTTCTTT. This sequence encodes CASSYIRVMNTEAFF.

This clone was recorded only once. The chain recombines TRBV5-1 with TRBJ2-5, with 7 bases fitting TRBD2. V was clipped by 1 base and J by 1 base; unmatched bases: 4. The germline V gene has CDR1 SGHRS and CDR2 YFSETQ. There are 15 residues in the CDR3. CDR3 sequence: CASSLRASGQETQYF. The DNA for the CDR3 is TGCGCCAGCAGCTTGAGGGCTAGCGGCCAAGAGACCCAGTACTTC.

This chain connects TRBV5-1 to TRBJ2-1, with a weak D call TRBD2 (5 bases). Trimming shortened V by 3 bases and J by 5 bases, and 18 bases separated the two germline ends. This CDR3 is 16 amino acids long. Germline V CDR1 and CDR2: SGHRS, YFSETQ. CDR3 in amino acids: CASSWPRGTEDNEQFF. CDR3 coding DNA: TGCGCCAGCAGCTGGCCCCGGGGTACCGAGGACAATGAGCAGTTCTTC.

In this sample, this clone turned up once. This chain uses TRBV2 with TRBJ1-6; 7 bases line up with TRBD1. CDR3 length equals 15 residues. Germline assignment: CDR1 SNHLY and CDR2 FYNNEI. Unmatched junction bases numbered 2, after V lost 0 bases and J lost 6 bases. The CDR3 region is CASSEATGSNSPLHF. DNA of the CDR3: TGTGCCAGCAGTGAAGCGACAGGGAGTAATTCACCCCTCCACTTT.

The rearrangement joins TRBV6-6 to TRBJ1-5, with D possibly matching TRBD1 (5 bases). Between the trimmed V and J ends, which lost 8 bases and 7 bases, there was a span of 15 bases. The germline V gene encodes CDR1 MNHNY and CDR2 SVGAGI (reference sequence). The CDR3 totals 13 residues. DNA for the CDR3: TGTGCCAGCCTGGAGGGTGGGGGGCAGCCCCAGCATTTT. Amino acids: CASLEGGGQPQHF.

The chain links TRBV3-1 (or the pseudogene TRBV3-2) to TRBJ2-7; D gene uncertain. CDR3 length: 14 residues. CDR1 is LGHDT, CDR2 YNNKEL, per germline (reference sequence). Trimming stripped 0 bases from V and 5 bases from J, with 11 bases between. The CDR3 region has the DNA TGTGCCAGCAGCCAAGATAGCTCCCCGAACGAGCAGTACTTC. It codes for CASSQDSSPNEQYF.

The rearrangement uses TRBV3-1 (or the pseudogene TRBV3-2) and TRBJ2-7; TRBD2 aligns across 7 bases. Trimming cost V 4 bases and J 6 bases; bases outside gene matches: 6. The CDR3 covers 13 residues. Germline V gives CDR1 LGHDT, CDR2 YNNKEL (reference sequence). CDR3 bases: TGTGCCAGCAGCCCCGGACTAGGCGTCGAGCAGTACTTC. Translating it yields CASSPGLGVEQYF.

The chain links TRBV3-1 (or the pseudogene TRBV3-2) to TRBJ2-6; no definite D call. The V end lost 2 bases, the J end lost 2 bases, and 10 bases lay between the germline ends. CDR1 is LGHDT and CDR2 is YNNKEL in the germline V gene (reference sequence). This CDR3 contains 16 residues. Here the CDR3 DNA reads TGTGCCAGCAGCCAACCCCGGAGTCCTGGGGCCAACGTCCTGACTTTC. Its protein product is CASSQPRSPGANVLTF.